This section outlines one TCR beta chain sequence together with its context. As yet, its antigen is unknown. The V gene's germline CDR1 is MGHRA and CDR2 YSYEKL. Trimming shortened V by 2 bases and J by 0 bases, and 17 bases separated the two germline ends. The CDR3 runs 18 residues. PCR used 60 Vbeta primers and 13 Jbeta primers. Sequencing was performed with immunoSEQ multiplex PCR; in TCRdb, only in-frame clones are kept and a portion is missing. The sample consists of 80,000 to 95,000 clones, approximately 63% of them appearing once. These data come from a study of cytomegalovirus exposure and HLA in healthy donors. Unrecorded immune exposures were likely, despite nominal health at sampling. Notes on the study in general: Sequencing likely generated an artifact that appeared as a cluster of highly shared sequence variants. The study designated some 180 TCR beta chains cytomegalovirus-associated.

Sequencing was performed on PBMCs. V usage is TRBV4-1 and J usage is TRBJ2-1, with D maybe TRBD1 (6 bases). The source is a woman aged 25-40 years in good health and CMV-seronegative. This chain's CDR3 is CASSQPWGPGDSYNEQFF. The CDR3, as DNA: TGCGCCAGCAGCCAACCTTGGGGGCCCGGGGACTCCTACAATGAGCAGTTCTTC.